This T cell receptor beta chain stems from a study of blood T cell repertoires in COVID-19. About the research overall: COVID-19 samples collected from the United States, Italy and Spain covered acute and convalescent phases. PBMCs, B-cell-depleted T cells, or T cells were the source of the cDNA or gDNA that made up the material.

Sequenced by immunoSEQ multiplex PCR; TCRdb stores in-frame clones only, minus some. The sample records approximately 130,000 clones, over 80% being singletons. Clinical history reported by participants formed the basis on which cohorts were assigned. The CDR3 is made up of 14 amino acids. The germline CDR1 and CDR2 sequences are SGHTA and FQGNSA. The V end was cut by 1 base, the J end by 1 base, with 7 bases between. The receptor was derived from a man younger than 45 who had recovered from COVID-19. The specimen was PBMCs or T cells enriched from blood (not recorded which). The chain has TRBV7-2 and TRBJ2-5; no definite D call. The CDR3 coding sequence is TGTGCCAGCAGCTTAGATACCAGCCAAGAGACCCAGTACTTC. Translated, it gives CASSLDTSQETQYF.